Given below is one T cell receptor beta chain in context. This clone's antigen is unknown. No much larger clonotype is one base removed from it; base qualities were not supplied. Deletion took 1 base off V and 2 bases off J, with a span of 10 bases between the germline ends. From a lookup of the germline V gene (reference sequence), CDR1 and CDR2 are SGHAT and FQDESV. From its cysteine to its phenylalanine, the CDR3 spans 15 amino acids. The entry retains the CDR3 DNA only, 45 bases that are in frame from base 1. The immunoSEQ Assay, a bias-controlled multiplex PCR, was used to amplify TCRbeta CDR3 regions from genomic DNA. On the authors' methods: Nucleated cell counts per sample were estimated from amplification of reference gene primers within the assay. Sequence reads were collapsed and filtered to measure the absolute abundance of every unique TCRbeta CDR3 rearrangement. For each sample, productive Simpson clonality was calculated as the square root of Simpson's diversity index across productive rearrangements. This immuneACCESS table, as held by TCRdb, lists in-frame sequences with V and J called but not all clones. Of the missing ones, under half trace to an unresolved V gene in checked studies; the others have no known cause. The V and J calls and clone size come from that table; D and trimming were worked out from the DNA. Within this sample are more than 300,000 clones, with approximately 84% of them counted one time only. Clones ranked in the top ten supply 4% to 5% of the sample.

The sample originates from a study of blood T cell repertoires in COVID-19 (dated by TCRdb to 2018 to 2021). The study in broad terms: The collaborator samples originated in the United States, Italy and Spain and spanned the acute and convalescent phases of COVID-19. HLA class I and class II types, where available, came from metadata supplied by the sample provider rather than from assay-based typing. The prospective study material was composed of cDNA or gDNA derived from T cells, B-cell-depleted T cells, or PBMCs. The dataset comprised deeply sampled blood TCRbeta repertoires from subjects exposed to, actively infected with, or recovered from COVID-19. The samples were drawn from two sources: the first 160 participants of the ongoing ImmuneRACE study, and 1,000 to 1,500 subjects contributed by 6 global collaborators. The repertoires were released in a freely available public database meant as a resource for research on the immune response to SARS-CoV-2. Sample metadata almost always included a de-identified subject ID, COVID-19 status, age in years and sex.

Overall study results and their limits: How much clinical and demographic metadata was included differed by source and by participant, and the metadata was provided uncurated.

Enrolling through a virtual design, the prospective study's participants ranged in age from roughly 18 to 89 years and lived across 20 to 25 United States geographic areas. In the prospective study, participants were assigned to cohorts based on the clinical history participants reported in a screening survey and a study questionnaire. Recovered participants in ImmuneRACE Cohort 3 were defined by two consecutive negative NP/OP PCR tests, clearance by a healthcare professional, or resolution of symptoms. In the prospective study, mobile phlebotomists collected whole blood, serum and a nasopharyngeal or oropharyngeal swab from each participant. Over a roughly two-month period, participants in the prospective study had the option of providing additional blood draws and questionnaires. Before DNA extraction, prospective study blood samples were shipped either frozen or at room temperature.

Recombination linked TRBV11-1 to TRBJ2-3, with TRBD2 as a weak D call on 6 bases. The sample comprised PBMCs or T cells enriched from blood (not recorded which). This clonotype was sampled from a man aged 30-40 years who had recovered from COVID-19. The sequence in DNA is TGTGCCAGCAGCTTAGTTTGGAGGGCCACAGATACGCAGTATTTT. Its protein is CASSLVWRATDTQYF.